The 17 T cell receptor beta chains listed next were all sequenced from one sample in a study of cytomegalovirus exposure and HLA in healthy donors. Both 60 Vbeta primers and 13 Jbeta primers went into the PCR. The repertoire was sequenced with immunoSEQ multiplex PCR; TCRdb's copy has only in-frame clones and lacks some. The data contain fewer than 110,000 clones, 76% of them singletons. What was sequenced was PBMCs. The receptors come from a man younger than 35 in good health and CMV-seronegative.

The rearrangement joins TRBV5-6 to TRBJ2-3, with D maybe TRBD1 (5 bases). The CDR3 sequence is 15 residues long. In germline, CDR1 is SGHDT, CDR2 YYEEEE. V was trimmed by 1 base and J by 4 bases, leaving 13 bases between them. CDR3 nucleotides: TGTGCCAGCAGCTTGTGGTCAGGGTTGGCAGATACGCAGTATTTT. Its protein is CASSLWSGLADTQYF.

V is TRBV9 and J is TRBJ2-5, with D possibly being TRBD1 (6 bases). Per germline, CDR1 SGDLS and CDR2 YYNGEE. Trimming left V 0 bases short and J 1 base short, with 13 bases between. The CDR3 has 16 residues. CDR3 sequence reads: CASSVGPGQSQETQYF. CDR3 in DNA: TGTGCCAGCAGCGTAGGGCCCGGACAGAGCCAAGAGACCCAGTACTTC.

The chain has TRBV28 and TRBJ2-3, with D unresolved. Between the trimmed V and J ends, which lost 10 bases and 5 bases, there was a span of 7 bases. The CDR3 spans 10 residues. CDR1 MDHEN and CDR2 SYDVKM come from the germline V gene. For the CDR3, the DNA is TGTGCCACCCTAGGAGATACGCAGTATTTT. Its translation is CATLGDTQYF.

V gene TRBV5-1 combines with J gene TRBJ1-2; D is ambiguous. Trimming cost V 4 bases and J 8 bases, with 15 bases left between them. Germline loops: CDR1 SGHRS, CDR2 YFSETQ. This CDR3 comprises 13 residues. This CDR3 reads CASSPRLELGYTF. The DNA for the CDR3 is TGCGCCAGCAGCCCACGGTTAGAGTTGGGCTACACCTTC.

The CDR3: CASSTTGEQFF. DNA for the CDR3: TGTGCCAGTTCCACGACCGGGGAGCAGTTCTTC. The chain combines TRBV27 with TRBJ2-1, with no clear D. This CDR3 is built from 11 residues. CDR1 and CDR2 (germline): MNHEY, SMNVEV (reference sequence). V lost 9 bases and J lost 10, with 13 bases in between.

This clone was seen a single time. The chain uses TRBV5-1 and TRBJ1-1, with unresolved D. CDR1 is SGHRS, CDR2 YFSETQ, per germline. Trimming removed 2 bases from V and 5 bases from J, with 7 bases in between. The CDR3 has 12 amino acids. CDR3 loop: CASSLEGTEAFF. CDR3 coding DNA: TGCGCCAGCAGCTTAGAGGGAACTGAAGCTTTCTTT.

The chain is built from TRBV4-3 and TRBJ1-4; a possible D gene is TRBD1 (6 bases). V lost 4 bases, J lost 7 bases, and 25 bases lay in between. The CDR3 extends over 18 amino acids. Germline CDR1 and CDR2: LGHNA and YSLEER. CDR3 in DNA: TGCGCCAGCAGCCTTCAGACTAGCGGGGGGGCAGGAGGTGAAAAACTGTTTTTT. Protein: CASSLQTSGGAGGEKLFF.

A few counts support this clone. The chain combines TRBV11-2 with TRBJ2-7; tentatively, D is TRBD1 (6 bases). The CDR3 runs to 15 residues. Germline-derived CDR1 and CDR2 are SGHAT and FQNNGV. V gave up 0 bases and J gave up 6 bases, with 15 bases separating them. The CDR3 sequence is CASSLDRDTGSEQYF. As DNA, the CDR3 is TGTGCCAGCAGCTTAGACCGGGACACGGGTAGCGAGCAGTACTTC.

The chain is built from TRBV7-8 and TRBJ1-2, with D possibly matching TRBD1 (6 bases). CDR3 length equals 12 residues. V shed 5 bases and J shed 7 bases, with 11 bases lying between them. Germline assignment: CDR1 SGHVS and CDR2 FQNEAQ. CDR3 sequence reads: CASSQGGGGYTF. The DNA for the CDR3 is TGTGCCAGCAGCCAAGGGGGGGGTGGCTACACCTTC.

The chain is built from TRBV19 and TRBJ1-6; no reliable D call. Germline V CDR1 and CDR2: LNHDA, SQIVND (reference sequence). The CDR3 is made up of 15 amino acids. V was trimmed by 1 base and J by 1 base, leaving 5 bases between them. The CDR3 loop is CASSIGGSYNSPLHF. CDR3 nucleotides: TGTGCCAGTAGTATAGGAGGGTCCTATAATTCACCCCTCCACTTT.

This chain links TRBV5-6 with TRBJ2-7, with 8 bases fitting TRBD1. Germline V gene lookup returns CDR1 SGHDT and CDR2 YYEEEE. The CDR3 is made up of 14 amino acids. J gave up 1 base and V 5 bases, and 5 bases lay outside the gene matches. The CDR3 reads CASRLQGESYEQYF. CDR3 sequence (DNA): TGTGCCAGCAGGTTACAGGGGGAATCCTACGAGCAGTACTTC.

This sequence joins TRBV7-3 and TRBJ2-3, with TRBD2 matching 7 bases. CDR3 length: 16 amino acids. Germline V gene sequence: CDR1 SGHTA, CDR2 FQGTGA. V trimming: 6 bases; J trimming: 0 bases; junction bases outside the gene matches: 9. CDR3 in DNA: TGTGCCAGCAGTCCGAACCTAGCGGTTAGCACAGATACGCAGTATTTT. This sequence encodes CASSPNLAVSTDTQYF.

The V and J genes are TRBV4-2 and TRBJ1-4; no reliable D call. CDR3 size: 15 residues. Germline assignment: CDR1 LGHNA and CDR2 YNFKEQ. The V gene lost 1 base and the J gene lost 8 bases, with 14 bases spanning the gap. In nucleotides, the CDR3 is TGTGCCAGCAGCCAAGCCCCCGACGGCGGCGAAAAACTGTTTTTT. It codes for CASSQAPDGGEKLFF.

There are a few counts of this clone. CDR3 in amino acids: CASSYGGGSYEQYF. The CDR3 DNA reads as TGTGCCAGCAGTTACGGCGGGGGCTCCTACGAGCAGTACTTC. The rearrangement uses TRBV6-5 and TRBJ2-7; the match to TRBD2 covers 7 bases. Unmatched junction bases numbered 1, after V lost 2 bases and J lost 0 bases. This CDR3 has 14 amino acids. Germline V gives CDR1 MNHEY, CDR2 SVGAGI.

This clone was seen only a few times. The V and J genes are TRBV7-3 and TRBJ1-2; no reliable D call. Looked up from germline, CDR1 is SGHTA and CDR2 is FQGTGA. V lost 5 bases and J 2 bases, leaving 9 bases between the germline ends. This CDR3 has 13 residues. The CDR3 bases are TGTGCCAGCAGCGCTTCCGGGAACTATGGCTACACCTTC. This translates into CASSASGNYGYTF.

This clone was picked up one time. The chain recombines TRBV7-2 with TRBJ2-3, with D maybe TRBD1 (6 bases). Germline loops: CDR1 SGHTA, CDR2 FQGNSA. The V and J ends lost 1 base and 4 bases respectively, with 15 bases between them. The CDR3 runs to 16 residues. The DNA for the CDR3 is TGTGCCAGCAGCTTAGATACAGGGAATCTTCCAGATACGCAGTATTTT. Translation gives CASSLDTGNLPDTQYF.

The V gene is TRBV5-1, the J gene TRBJ2-5, with TRBD1 matching 10 bases. The CDR3 contains 14 residues. Germline trimming cut 4 bases from V and 4 bases from J; bases unmatched to any gene: 4. Germline values: CDR1 SGHRS, CDR2 YFSETQ. The CDR3 here is CASSGQGDLETQYF. In DNA form, the CDR3 reads TGCGCCAGCAGCGGACAGGGGGACCTAGAGACCCAGTACTTC.